This T cell receptor (beta chain) was retrieved from a study of radiation and T cells in renal cell carcinoma. Time point given: blood 4 weeks post-SBRT, at nephrectomy. Noted treatment: 15 Gy SBRT to primary tumor, nephrectomy 4 weeks later. Study-wide results and limits: Pretreatment tumor biopsies were lacking, so baseline clonotypes are unknown.

About this clone: Antigen unknown.

Germline V gene lookup returns CDR1 SGHTS and CDR2 YDEGEE. The J segment lost 4 bases and the V segment lost 4 bases, leaving 10 bases of the junction unmatched. The CDR3 is 16 amino acids. Clones were sequenced by immunoSEQ multiplex PCR, and TCRdb holds only the in-frame ones, with some missing. The data contain fewer than 200,000 clones, about 88% of them singletons. The chain recombines TRBV5-8 with TRBJ1-3, with 8 nucleotides matching TRBD1. This sample comprised blood, obtained from a patient whose treatment included radiotherapy and nephrectomy. The TCR sequence derives from a woman aged 50 to 60 with renal cell carcinoma. The CDR3 sequence is CASSKLLTGAGNTIYF. The CDR3 DNA follows: TGTGCCAGCAGCAAACTACTGACAGGGGCGGGAAACACCATATATTTT.